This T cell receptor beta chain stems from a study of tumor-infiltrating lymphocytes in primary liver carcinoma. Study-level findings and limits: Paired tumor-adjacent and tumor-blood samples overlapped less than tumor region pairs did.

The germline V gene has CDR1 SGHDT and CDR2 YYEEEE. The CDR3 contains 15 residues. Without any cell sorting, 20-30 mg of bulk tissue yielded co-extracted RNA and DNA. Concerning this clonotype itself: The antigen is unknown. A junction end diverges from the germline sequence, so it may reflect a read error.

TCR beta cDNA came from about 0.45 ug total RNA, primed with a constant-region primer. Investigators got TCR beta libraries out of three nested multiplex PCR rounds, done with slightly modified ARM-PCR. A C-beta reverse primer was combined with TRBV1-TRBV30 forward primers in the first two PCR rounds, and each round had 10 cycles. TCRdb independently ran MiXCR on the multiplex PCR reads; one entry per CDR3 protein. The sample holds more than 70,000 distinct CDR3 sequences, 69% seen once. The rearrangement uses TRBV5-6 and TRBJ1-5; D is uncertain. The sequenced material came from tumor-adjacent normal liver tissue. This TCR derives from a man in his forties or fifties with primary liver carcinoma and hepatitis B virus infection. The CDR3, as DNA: TGTGCCAGCAACTTGGTTAGGGAGCCCCGTCAGCCCCAGCATTTT. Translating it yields CASNLVREPRQPQHF.